The rows below give T cell receptor beta chains drawn from one sample of a study of T cell responses to AZD1222 COVID-19 vaccine. Using immunoSEQ multiplex PCR, the repertoire was profiled, and TCRdb retains in-frame clones only, with some absent. This sample yields approximately 120,000 clones, of which about 88% are seen a single time; 17% belongs to the top ten. The material sequenced was peripheral blood, taken on day 0 of AZD1222 vaccination. The receptor source for this set is an adult in good health. Each CDR3 is given with its conserved first and last residue. The D gene is left open where the match is weak. Expanded clones are given a class, and other clones once, few, many or no size at all.

v_gene: TRBV7-9; d_gene: -; abundance: -; j_gene: TRBJ2-7; CDR3aa: CASSFGQYYEQYF; CDR3nt: TGTGCCAGCAGCTTTGGGCAGTACTACGAGCAGTACTTC
v_gene: TRBV21-1; d_gene: -; abundance: once; j_gene: TRBJ2-5; CDR3aa: CASSNETQYF; CDR3nt: TGTGCCAGCAGCAACGAGACCCAGTACTTC
v_gene: TRBV7-8; d_gene: -; abundance: -; j_gene: TRBJ1-4; CDR3aa: CASSSARRGSNEKLFF; CDR3nt: TGTGCCAGCAGCTCCGCCCGGCGGGGTTCAAATGAAAAACTGTTTTTT
v_gene: TRBV2; d_gene: TRBD1; abundance: -; j_gene: TRBJ2-3; CDR3aa: CASRDPGQGPDTQYF; CDR3nt: TGTGCCAGCAGAGACCCGGGACAGGGTCCAGATACGCAGTATTTT
v_gene: TRBV7-3; d_gene: -; abundance: -; j_gene: TRBJ2-5; CDR3aa: CASSPSGAVQETQYF; CDR3nt: TGTGCCAGCAGCCCCTCGGGGGCAGTCCAAGAGACCCAGTACTTC
v_gene: TRBV27; d_gene: -; abundance: -; j_gene: TRBJ2-7; CDR3aa: CASSLGRRYPYEQYF; CDR3nt: TGTGCCAGCAGCCTAGGGCGTCGCTACCCCTACGAGCAGTACTTC
v_gene: TRBV13; d_gene: -; abundance: -; j_gene: TRBJ1-2; CDR3aa: CASSLTGRGYTF; CDR3nt: TGTGCCAGCAGCTTAACCGGTCGTGGCTACACCTTC
v_gene: TRBV6-5; d_gene: TRBD1; abundance: -; j_gene: TRBJ1-5; CDR3aa: CASRPDRARQPQHF; CDR3nt: TGTGCCAGCAGACCCGACAGGGCGAGACAGCCCCAGCATTTT
v_gene: TRBV11-3; d_gene: -; abundance: -; j_gene: TRBJ2-1; CDR3aa: CATQGGTTQYNEQFF; CDR3nt: TGTGCCACCCAGGGGGGGACTACCCAGTACAATGAGCAGTTCTTC
v_gene: TRBV30; d_gene: TRBD1; abundance: -; j_gene: TRBJ1-6; CDR3aa: CAWSPRDRVYSPLHF; CDR3nt: TGTGCCTGGAGTCCCCGGGACAGGGTATATTCACCCCTCCACTTT
v_gene: TRBV5-4; d_gene: -; abundance: -; j_gene: TRBJ1-1; CDR3aa: CASSPDSTRNTEAFF; CDR3nt: TGTGCCAGCAGCCCGGACAGTACAAGGAACACTGAAGCTTTCTTT
v_gene: TRBV5-6; d_gene: -; abundance: -; j_gene: TRBJ1-3; CDR3aa: CASSFIGRLTKNTIYF; CDR3nt: TGTGCCAGCAGCTTTATCGGCAGGCTAACAAAGAACACCATATATTTT
v_gene: TRBV9; d_gene: -; abundance: -; j_gene: TRBJ1-2; CDR3aa: CASSVGGRGDYGYTF; CDR3nt: TGTGCCAGCAGCGTAGGGGGTCGCGGGGACTATGGCTACACCTTC
v_gene: TRBV2; d_gene: -; abundance: -; j_gene: TRBJ1-4; CDR3aa: CASRPDRAFSEKLFF; CDR3nt: TGTGCCAGCAGACCCGACCGGGCCTTTAGTGAAAAACTGTTTTTT
v_gene: TRBV19; d_gene: -; abundance: -; j_gene: TRBJ2-2; CDR3aa: CASNPPNRAGELFF; CDR3nt: TGTGCCAGTAACCCACCCAACCGGGCCGGGGAGCTGTTTTTT
v_gene: TRBV6-6; d_gene: -; abundance: -; j_gene: TRBJ1-3; CDR3aa: CASSYKGSGNTIYF; CDR3nt: TGTGCCAGCAGTTACAAGGGGAGCGGAAACACCATATATTTT